This TCR beta chain is drawn from a study of cytomegalovirus exposure and HLA in healthy donors. Broader study findings: In a later analysis, CMV-associated beta chains were mostly HLA-associated, it appeared. V segments that were indistinguishable, TRBV6-2 and TRBV6-3 among them, were omitted from analysis. An assumption of roughly uniform sequencing depth across donors underlay the presence/absence analyses.

To note about this clone: Its cognate antigen is unknown.

There are 12 residues in the CDR3. V was trimmed by 6 bases and J by 4 bases, leaving 9 bases between them. The germline V gene encodes CDR1 MDHEN and CDR2 SYDVKM. It was with 60 Vbeta and 13 Jbeta primers that the PCR ran. Libraries were prepared by immunoSEQ multiplex PCR; TCRdb keeps only in-frame clonotypes and omits some of them. The repertoire holds roughly 100,000 clones, with about four fifths as singletons. This chain connects TRBV28 to TRBJ1-2; D perhaps matches TRBD1 (6 bases). Sequencing was done on a sample of PBMCs. The source of this sequence is a female donor in good health and CMV-seropositive. The CDR3, as DNA: TGTGCCAGCAGCTTGGACAGCTATGGCTACACCTTC. Translating gives CASSLDSYGYTF.